This T cell receptor beta chain was captured by sequencing in a study of blood T cells in healthy people across ages. Study results and caveats: The donors' CMV status was not determined, possibly confounding changes in expanded clonotypes.

This clonotype was observed at least ten times. Its cognate antigen is unknown. Then a second PCR, running roughly 7 to 11 cycles, was carried out with a sample-barcoded 5' primer and a J-beta primer mix. TCRdb used MiXCR to reprocess the 5' RACE reads, holding one entry per CDR3 protein. This table has about 590,000 distinct CDR3 sequences, roughly 30% appearing once. Between the trimmed V and J ends, which lost 6 bases and 3 bases, there was a span of 15 bases. The CDR3 has 14 amino acids. CDR1 is SQVTM and CDR2 is ANQGSEA in the germline V gene. Specimen: blood. The J gene is TRBJ2-1, the V gene TRBV29-1; D remains ambiguous. This clonotype was obtained from an elderly woman in good health. In DNA, the CDR3 is TGCAGCGTCTATCACGAGACGGTCTACAATGAGCAGTTCTTC. Protein sequence: CSVYHETVYNEQFF.